This TCR beta chain originates from a study of blood T cell repertoires in COVID-19. The data were produced by immunoSEQ multiplex PCR, yet TCRdb's version contains in-frame clones alone and is incomplete. The repertoire includes roughly 240,000 clones, roughly 86% of them detected once, and 2.5% to 3% sits in the top ten. Ages ranged from roughly 18 to 100 years, with residence in about two dozen US areas. V lost 5 bases, J lost 8 bases, and 11 bases stayed unmatched. This CDR3 region has 15 residues. Germline CDR1 SEHNR, CDR2 FQNEAQ (reference sequence). The receptor's source is a woman aged 30 to 39 with acute COVID-19. The source material was PBMCs or T cells enriched from blood (not recorded which). The chain recombines TRBV7-9 with TRBJ1-4, with 7 bases aligning to TRBD1. The CDR3 sequence is CASSPPEGAKEKLFF. The CDR3 bases are TGTGCCAGCAGCCCCCCGGAGGGGGCGAAGGAAAAACTGTTTTTT. Looking up the rest from reference TRBV7-9 and TRBJ1-4 gives the full variable domain: DTGVSQNPRHKITKRGQNVTFRCDPISEHNRLYWYRQTLGQGPEFLTYFQNEAQLEKSRLLSDRFSAERPKGSFSTLEIQRTEQGDSAMYLCASSPPEGAKEKLFFGSGTQLSVL.